This TCR beta chain was sequenced during a study of cytomegalovirus exposure and HLA in healthy donors. PCR employed 60 Vbeta and 13 Jbeta primers. Sequenced by immunoSEQ multiplex PCR; TCRdb stores in-frame clones only, minus some. This sample has 55,000 to 75,000 clones, with about 77% found just once. This CDR3 spans 12 amino acids. CDR1 is MDHEN, CDR2 SYDVKM, per germline. The clonotype comes from a man younger than 45 in good health and CMV-seropositive. The sequenced sample was PBMCs. The rearrangement links TRBV28 to TRBJ2-7; 9 nucleotides match TRBD1. CDR3 sequence (DNA): TGTGCGGGACAGGGAGGGTCCTACGAGCAGTACTTC. Translated, it gives CAGQGGSYEQYF.